This T cell receptor beta chain was sequenced for a study of shared clonotypes between healthy human individuals. Only in-frame clones appear in the TCRdb table, and some are missing; sequencing was by immunoSEQ multiplex PCR. Altogether approximately 1.5 million clones are present, 97% to 99% being singletons, with the ten largest covering around 0.38%. Germline CDR1 and CDR2: WSHSY and SAAADI. CDR3 length: 15 residues. V was clipped by 6 bases and J by 0 bases, with 12 bases between them. This receptor was taken from a young man in good health. The V and J genes are TRBV10-2 and TRBJ1-3; D may be TRBD1 (6 bases). Sequenced sample: naive CD4+ T cells sorted from blood. Subset indicated: CD45RA+ positively selected. The CDR3 loop is CASRPDSYSGNTIYF. As DNA, the CDR3 is TGCGCCAGCAGGCCGGACAGTTACTCTGGAAACACCATATATTTT.